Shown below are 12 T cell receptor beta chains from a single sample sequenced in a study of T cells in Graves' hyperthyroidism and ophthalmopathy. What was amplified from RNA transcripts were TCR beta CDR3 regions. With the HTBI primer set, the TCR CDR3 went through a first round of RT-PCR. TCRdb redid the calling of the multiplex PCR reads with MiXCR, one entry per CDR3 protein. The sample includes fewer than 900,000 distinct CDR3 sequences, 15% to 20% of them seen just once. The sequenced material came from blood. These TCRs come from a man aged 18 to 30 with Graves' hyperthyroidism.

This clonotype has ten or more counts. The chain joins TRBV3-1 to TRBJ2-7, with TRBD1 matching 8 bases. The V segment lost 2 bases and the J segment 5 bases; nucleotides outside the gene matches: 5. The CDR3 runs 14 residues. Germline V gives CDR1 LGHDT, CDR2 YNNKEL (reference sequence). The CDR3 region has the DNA TGTGCCAGCAGCCAAACCCAGGGGGCCCACGAGCAGTACTTC. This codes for CASSQTQGAHEQYF.

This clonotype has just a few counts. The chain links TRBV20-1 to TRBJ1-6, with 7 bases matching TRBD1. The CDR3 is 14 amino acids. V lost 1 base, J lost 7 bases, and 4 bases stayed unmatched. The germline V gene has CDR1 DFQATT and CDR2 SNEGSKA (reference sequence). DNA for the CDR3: TGCAGTGCTAGAGCAGGGGGTGGAAATTCACCCCTCCACTTT. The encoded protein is CSARAGGGNSPLHF.

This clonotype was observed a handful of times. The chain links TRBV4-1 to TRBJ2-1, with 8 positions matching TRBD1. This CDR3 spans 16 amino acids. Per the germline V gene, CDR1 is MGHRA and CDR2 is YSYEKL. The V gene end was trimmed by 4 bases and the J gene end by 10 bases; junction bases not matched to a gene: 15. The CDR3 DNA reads TGCGCCAGCAGCCCAGGACAGGGCGGTCCGGAGGGGGAGCAGTTCTTC. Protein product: CASSPGQGGPEGEQFF.

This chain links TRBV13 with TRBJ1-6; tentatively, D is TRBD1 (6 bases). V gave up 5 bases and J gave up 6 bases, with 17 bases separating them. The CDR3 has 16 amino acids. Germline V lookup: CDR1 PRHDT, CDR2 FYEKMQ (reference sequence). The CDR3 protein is CASSQRGPRVNSPLHF. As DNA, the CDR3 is TGTGCCAGCAGCCAGCGGGGGCCGCGGGTTAATTCACCCCTCCACTTT.

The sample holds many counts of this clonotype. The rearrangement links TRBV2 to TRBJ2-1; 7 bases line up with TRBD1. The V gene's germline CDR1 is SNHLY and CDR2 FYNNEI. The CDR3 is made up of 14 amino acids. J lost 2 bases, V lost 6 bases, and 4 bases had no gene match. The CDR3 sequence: CASRRQGAYNEQFF. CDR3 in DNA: TGTGCCAGCAGAAGGCAGGGGGCCTACAATGAGCAGTTCTTC.

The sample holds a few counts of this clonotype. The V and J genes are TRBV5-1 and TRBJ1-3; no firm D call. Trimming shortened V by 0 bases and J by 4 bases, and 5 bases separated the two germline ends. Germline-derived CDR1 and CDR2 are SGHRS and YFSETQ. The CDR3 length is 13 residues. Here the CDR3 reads CASSLEGGNTIYF. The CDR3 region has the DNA TGCGCCAGCAGCTTGGAAGGAGGAAACACCATATATTTT. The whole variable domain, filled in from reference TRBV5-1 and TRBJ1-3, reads KAGVTQTPRYLIKTRGQQVTLSCSPISGHRSVSWYQQTPGQGLQFLFEYFSETQRNKGNFPGRFSGRQFSNSRSEMNVSTLELGDSALYLCASSLEGGNTIYFGEGSWLTVV.

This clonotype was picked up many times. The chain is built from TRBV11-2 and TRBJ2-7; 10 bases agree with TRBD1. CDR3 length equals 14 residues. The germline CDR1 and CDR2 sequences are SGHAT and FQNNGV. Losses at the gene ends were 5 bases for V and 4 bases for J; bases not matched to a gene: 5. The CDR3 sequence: CASSPGQGLYEQYF. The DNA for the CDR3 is TGTGCCAGCAGCCCGGGACAGGGGCTGTACGAGCAGTACTTC.

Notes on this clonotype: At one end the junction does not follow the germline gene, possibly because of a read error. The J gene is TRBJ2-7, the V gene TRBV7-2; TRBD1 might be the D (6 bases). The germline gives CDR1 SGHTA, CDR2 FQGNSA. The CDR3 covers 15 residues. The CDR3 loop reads CASSLLGDKPYEQYF. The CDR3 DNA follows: TGCGCCAGCAGCCTACTGGGGGACAAGCCCTACGAGCAGTACTTC.

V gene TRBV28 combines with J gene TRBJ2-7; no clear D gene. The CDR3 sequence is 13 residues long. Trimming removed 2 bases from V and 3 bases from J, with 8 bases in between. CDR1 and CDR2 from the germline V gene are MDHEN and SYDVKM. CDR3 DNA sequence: TGTGCCAGCAGTTTAGATGACCTCTACGAGCAGTACTTC. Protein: CASSLDDLYEQYF.

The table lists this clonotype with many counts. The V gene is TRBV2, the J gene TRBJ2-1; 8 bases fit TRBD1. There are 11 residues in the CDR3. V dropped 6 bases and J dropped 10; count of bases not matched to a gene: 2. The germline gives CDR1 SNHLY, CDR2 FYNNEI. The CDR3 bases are TGTGCCAGCAGAGGACAGGGCGAGCAGTTCTTC. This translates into CASRGQGEQFF.

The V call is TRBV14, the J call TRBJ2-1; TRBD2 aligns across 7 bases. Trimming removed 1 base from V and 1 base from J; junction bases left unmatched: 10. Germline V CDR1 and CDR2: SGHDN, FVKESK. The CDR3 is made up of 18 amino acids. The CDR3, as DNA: TGTGCCAGCAGCCAAGTCTCTGGGAGCGGGGTATCCTACAATGAGCAGTTCTTC. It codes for CASSQVSGSGVSYNEQFF.

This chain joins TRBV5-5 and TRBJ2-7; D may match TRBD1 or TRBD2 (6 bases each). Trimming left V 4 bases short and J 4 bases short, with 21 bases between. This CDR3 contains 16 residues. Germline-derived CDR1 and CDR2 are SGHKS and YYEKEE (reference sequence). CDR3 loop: CASSLEWGANAYEQYF. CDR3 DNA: TGTGCCAGCAGCCTCGAATGGGGGGCAAATGCTTACGAGCAGTACTTC.